This T cell receptor beta chain derives from a study of blood T cell repertoires in COVID-19. Sequencing was performed with immunoSEQ multiplex PCR; in TCRdb, only in-frame clones are kept and a portion is missing. Of about 320,000 clones listed, roughly 90% are singletons. This clone has only one observation. The V and J ends lost 7 bases and 8 bases, in that order; junction bases with no gene match: 9. The CDR3 extends over 15 amino acids. Germline V gene data show CDR1 as LGHDT and CDR2 as YNNKEL (reference sequence). This TCR was sampled from a man aged 55 to 70 who had recovered from COVID-19. The sequenced material came from PBMCs or T cells enriched from blood (not recorded which). The chain has TRBV3-1 (or the pseudogene TRBV3-2) and TRBJ1-6; 9 positions match TRBD1. The CDR3 loop reads CASNGRDREDSPLHF. In nucleotides, the CDR3 is TGTGCCAGCAATGGACGGGACAGGGAGGATTCACCCCTCCACTTT.